The entry below gives a single T cell receptor beta chain sequence along with its context. The antigen remains undetermined. The CDR3 totals 17 residues. Germline V CDR1 and CDR2: SNHLY, FYNNEI. Trimming took 3 bases from V and 8 from J; bases not matched to a gene: 15. This specimen belongs to a study of cytomegalovirus exposure and HLA in healthy donors. General study results and limits: Presence/absence analyses assumed roughly uniform sequencing depth across donors, which may not hold.

13 Jbeta primers and 60 Vbeta primers were used for the PCR. Sequenced by immunoSEQ multiplex PCR; TCRdb stores in-frame clones only, minus some. The repertoire holds approximately 92,000 clones, with 81% as singletons. The source is a girl aged 2-10 years in good health and CMV-seropositive. Material: PBMCs. This chain uses TRBV2 with TRBJ2-1, with TRBD2 identical over 8 bases. DNA of the CDR3: TGTGCCAGCAGTGACTCCGAAGGGGGACTAGACACTCATGAGCAGTTCTTC. Translated, it gives CASSDSEGGLDTHEQFF. The full variable domain, in which reference TRBV2 and TRBJ2-1 provide the parts outside the CDR3, is EPEVTQTPSHQVTQMGQEVILRCVPISNHLYFYWYRQILGQKVEFLVSFYNNEISEKSEIFDDQFSVERPDGSNFTLKIRSTKLEDSAMYFCASSDSEGGLDTHEQFFGPGTRLTVL.